The 17 T cell receptor beta chains presented below share a single source sample, sequenced in a study of blood T cell repertoires in COVID-19. Assay used: immunoSEQ multiplex PCR; TCRdb lists only in-frame clones, some missing. The sample carries over 300,000 clones, roughly 90% recorded once. Specimen: peripheral blood. The source of these receptors is a man between 40 and 49 years old with acute or convalescent COVID-19.

The rearrangement joins TRBV2 to TRBJ1-4; a weak D match, TRBD1 (5 bases). Trimming stripped 7 bases from V and 3 bases from J, with 12 bases between. CDR3 length: 14 residues. Germline assignment: CDR1 SNHLY and CDR2 FYNNEI. In nucleotides, the CDR3 is TGTGCCAGCAAAGATGGGGGGGCTAATGAAAAACTGTTTTTT. Its translation is CASKDGGANEKLFF.

J is TRBJ2-5 and V is TRBV15; D is possibly TRBD2 (5 bases). Trimming left V 4 bases short and J 6 bases short, with 15 bases between. This CDR3 has 14 residues. CDR1 is LNHNV and CDR2 is YYDKDF in the germline V gene (reference sequence). As DNA, the CDR3 is TGTGCCACCAGCATAGGATCCGGAGGACAGACCCAGTACTTC. Its translation is CATSIGSGGQTQYF.

This chain uses TRBV4-1 with TRBJ1-5; D remains unclear. Trimming left V 2 bases short and J 5 bases short, with 13 bases between. The CDR3 sequence is 15 residues long. Germline V gene sequence: CDR1 MGHRA, CDR2 YSYEKL. For the CDR3, the DNA is TGCGCCAGCAGCCAACACGGACTACGTGATCAGCCCCAGCATTTT. Residues: CASSQHGLRDQPQHF.

Note on this clone: The sample contains more than one DNA sequence encoding this CDR3. V gene TRBV12-3 or TRBV12-4 combines with J gene TRBJ1-2; 7 positions match TRBD1. The junction had 2 bases not matched to a gene; V was cut back by 6 bases and J by 4 bases. The CDR3 sequence is 12 residues long. CDR3 in DNA: TGTGCCAGCAGCCAGGGGGTCTATGGCTACACCTTC. Its translation: CASSQGVYGYTF.

The V gene is TRBV25-1, the J gene TRBJ1-2, with TRBD1 matching 8 bases. The CDR3 totals 18 residues. Per germline, CDR1 MGHDK and CDR2 SYGVNS. Germline trimming cut 3 bases from V and 3 bases from J; bases unmatched to any gene: 15. This CDR3 reads CASSDRGAGGALDYGYTF. DNA of the CDR3: TGTGCCAGCAGTGACCGGGGGGCAGGGGGCGCGTTGGACTATGGCTACACCTTC.

The V call is TRBV5-6, the J call TRBJ2-7; maybe TRBD1 (6 bases). Per germline, CDR1 SGHDT and CDR2 YYEEEE. V dropped 5 bases and J dropped 4 bases, with 22 bases sitting between them. The CDR3 runs 16 residues. CDR3 nucleotide sequence: TGTGCCAGCAGTCTCACCGAAGGGGGTCTCGGATACGAGCAGTACTTC. Its protein is CASSLTEGGLGYEQYF.

The chain is built from TRBV6-2 or TRBV6-3 and TRBJ1-1, with a weak D call TRBD1 (6 bases). Trimming cost V 6 bases and J 1 base, with 18 bases left between them. From germline, CDR1 is MNHEY and CDR2 SVGEGT. This CDR3 comprises 16 residues. The CDR3, as DNA: TGTGCCAGCAGCTTGTGGGAAACGACAGGGAACACTGAAGCTTTCTTT. Protein sequence: CASSLWETTGNTEAFF.

The chain couples TRBV5-6 to TRBJ1-5, with D uncertain. The V and J ends lost 1 base and 0 bases respectively, with 14 bases between them. The CDR3 contains 17 residues. Germline CDR1 and CDR2: SGHDT and YYEEEE. The CDR3 nucleotides read TGTGCCAGCAGCTTGCTCGGGGATAGCTATAGCAATCAGCCCCAGCATTTT. Its translation is CASSLLGDSYSNQPQHF.

The rearrangement links TRBV5-8 to TRBJ2-1; possible D gene TRBD2, 5 bases. Trimming removed 6 bases at V and 0 bases at J, with 16 bases between. This CDR3 has 16 amino acids. The germline gives CDR1 SGHTS, CDR2 YDEGEE. The CDR3 region has the DNA TGTGCCAGCACTAGCATGACCTTAAGCTCCTACAATGAGCAGTTCTTC. Its protein is CASTSMTLSSYNEQFF.

The chain carries TRBV6-5 and TRBJ1-1; 10 bases agree with TRBD1. Trimming at V came to 0 bases and at J to 7 bases, leaving 2 bases not matched to a gene. The CDR3 loop spans 14 amino acids. Germline V gives CDR1 MNHEY, CDR2 SVGAGI. The CDR3 reads CASSYSGTGDEAFF. The CDR3 coding sequence is TGTGCCAGCAGTTACTCCGGGACAGGGGATGAAGCTTTCTTT.

The chain carries TRBV18 and TRBJ1-1, with TRBD1 matching over 9 bases. CDR1 KGHSH and CDR2 LQKENI come from the germline V gene. The junction had 5 bases not matched to a gene; V was cut back by 3 bases and J by 3 bases. This CDR3 is 15 amino acids long. Here the CDR3 DNA reads TGTGCCAGCTCACCTCGGACAGGGGATCACACTGAAGCTTTCTTT. The encoded protein is CASSPRTGDHTEAFF.

This chain connects TRBV20-1 to TRBJ2-2; no reliable D call. CDR1 DFQATT and CDR2 SNEGSKA come from the germline V gene (reference sequence). The CDR3 is 13 amino acids. Trimming removed 3 bases from V and 2 bases from J, with 7 bases in between. CDR3 nucleotides: TGCAGTGCTAGTGGAGTCAACACCGGGGAGCTGTTTTTT. Translated, it gives CSASGVNTGELFF.

This rearrangement joins TRBV29-1 to TRBJ1-2, with D possibly TRBD1 on 5 matching bases. The V end lost 3 bases, the J end lost 3 bases, and 11 bases lay between the germline ends. The CDR3 is 13 residues long. Germline V gene data show CDR1 as SQVTM and CDR2 as ANQGSEA. The CDR3 sequence: CSVDGGLDYGYTF. The CDR3 coding sequence is TGCAGCGTTGATGGGGGGTTGGACTATGGCTACACCTTC.

The chain links TRBV15 to TRBJ2-7; 8 positions match TRBD1. Germline V gene sequence: CDR1 LNHNV, CDR2 YYDKDF (reference sequence). V trimming: 0 bases; J trimming: 3 bases; junction bases outside the gene matches: 4. The CDR3 totals 15 residues. In nucleotides, the CDR3 is TGTGCCACCAGCAGAGACAGGGGGCGAGGCTACGAGCAGTACTTC. It specifies CATSRDRGRGYEQYF.

The J gene is TRBJ1-1, the V gene TRBV24-1, with D possibly TRBD1 on 5 matching bases. This CDR3 is built from 11 residues. The germline gives CDR1 KGHDR, CDR2 SFDVKD. V lost 9 bases and J 9 bases, leaving 13 bases between the germline ends. The CDR3 spells CATSRQGKAFF. In nucleotides, the CDR3 is TGTGCCACCTCACGGCAGGGTAAAGCTTTCTTT.

There are a few counts of this clone. J is TRBJ1-2 and V is TRBV29-1; 7 bases map to TRBD1. The CDR3 spans 12 residues. Germline loops: CDR1 SQVTM, CDR2 ANQGSEA. Trimming cost V 2 bases and J 7 bases; bases outside gene matches: 4. This CDR3 is CSVEKGAGGYTF. In DNA form, the CDR3 reads TGCAGCGTTGAAAAGGGGGCCGGTGGCTACACCTTC. Filled out from reference TRBV29-1 and TRBJ1-2, the complete variable domain reads SAVISQKPSRDICQRGTSLTIQCQVDSQVTMMFWYRQQPGQSLTLIATANQGSEATYESGFVIDKFPISRPNLTFSTLTVSNMSPEDSSIYLCSVEKGAGGYTFGSGTRLTVV.

The chain joins TRBV28 to TRBJ2-1, with 7 positions matching TRBD2. The CDR3 consists of 15 residues. V trimming: 3 bases; J trimming: 1 base; junction bases outside the gene matches: 3. Germline V lookup: CDR1 MDHEN, CDR2 SYDVKM. CDR3 protein: CASSFPGRSYNEQFF. In nucleotides, the CDR3 is TGTGCCAGCAGTTTCCCCGGGAGGTCCTACAATGAGCAGTTCTTC.